Listed below are T cell receptor beta chains from one sample, sequenced in a study of long-term antiretroviral therapy in people with HIV. Repertoires were generated with immunoSEQ multiplex PCR, while TCRdb's copy carries only in-frame clones and drops some. This sample carries about 28,000 clones, 84% of them seen once, and the ten largest clones take 6.2%. Sequenced material: unsorted PBMCs, taken 0.4 years after starting antiretroviral therapy. The receptors come from a man between 18 and 29 years old with HIV. Both conserved end residues are part of each CDR3. Each record gives: clone size, D gene, V gene, J gene, CDR3 DNA, CDR3 protein. A D gene is named only where the DNA matches it firmly. The size field is filled for only some rows; it gives once, few, many or a size class.

>.|.|TRBV28|TRBJ1-5
TGTGCCAGCAGTTTACCCGGGGAAGGCAATCAGCCCCAGCATTTT
CASSLPGEGNQPQHF
>.|.|TRBV27|TRBJ2-4
TGTGCCAGCAGTTTGAACGGTGCGACCAAAAACATTCAGTACTTC
CASSLNGATKNIQYF
>.|.|TRBV5-6|TRBJ2-7
TGTGCCAGCAGCTCTAGGGTCTCCTTCCCCTACGAGCAGTACTTC
CASSSRVSFPYEQYF
>.|.|TRBV15|TRBJ2-7
TGTGCCACCAGCAGGGTTGGGGTCGTAGGAGACGAGCAGTACTTC
CATSRVGVVGDEQYF
>.|.|TRBV2|TRBJ1-1
TGTGCCAGCAGTGAAGCACGGGGCATGAACACTGAAGCTTTCTTT
CASSEARGMNTEAFF
>.|.|TRBV2|TRBJ2-7
TGTGCCAGCCTACTCCGGGACGCCGGCTACGAGCAGTACTTC
CASLLRDAGYEQYF
>.|.|TRBV19|TRBJ1-2
TGTGCCAGCCTGGACAGCAACTATGGCTACACCTTC
CASLDSNYGYTF
>few|.|TRBV10-1|TRBJ2-7
TGCGCCGGTTCGGATGAGCAGTACTTC
CAGSDEQYF
>.|.|TRBV19|TRBJ1-5
TGTGCCAGTAGTATGCCCGATGGACAAGCCAATCAGCCCCAGCATTTT
CASSMPDGQANQPQHF
>.|.|TRBV7-8|TRBJ1-2
TGTGCCAGCAGCTCGAAGGGGCCATCTGGAAACTATGGCTACACCTTC
CASSSKGPSGNYGYTF
>once|.|TRBV5-1|TRBJ1-1
TGCGCCAGCAGCTTGGGGGGGCAGGGAGAAGCTTTCTTT
CASSLGGQGEAFF
>.|.|TRBV19|TRBJ1-5
TGTGCCAGTAGTTTGTCAGGGAATAGCAATCAGCCCCAGCATTTT
CASSLSGNSNQPQHF
>.|.|TRBV4-1|TRBJ1-5
TGCGCCAGCAGCCCTACCACAGGAGGCAATCAGCCCCAGCATTTT
CASSPTTGGNQPQHF
>.|.|TRBV11-2|TRBJ1-5
TGTGCCAGCAGCTTAGGAGGTCGAGGTCAGCCCCAGCATTTT
CASSLGGRGQPQHF
>.|.|TRBV7-9|TRBJ2-7
TGTGCCAGCAGCAACGCCCCCTACGAGCAGTACTTC
CASSNAPYEQYF
>.|TRBD1|TRBV4-3|TRBJ1-5
TGCGCCAGCAGCCAGGACAGGGTTAGCAATCAGCCCCAGCATTTT
CASSQDRVSNQPQHF